The 17 T cell receptor beta chains given below trace back to one sample, sequenced in a study of cytomegalovirus exposure and HLA in healthy donors (dated by TCRdb to 2017 to 2019). Libraries came from the immunoSEQ multiplex PCR assay. A mixture of 60 forward primers for TCR Vbeta segments and 13 reverse primers for TCR Jbeta segments was used in the multiplex PCR. TCRdb took over this immuneACCESS table, retaining in-frame rearrangements with V and J assigned. Such tables are incomplete; in checked studies, under half of the missing clones stem from an unresolved V gene, and the remainder is unexplained. This sample is represented by approximately 160,000 clones; approximately 84% of them were singletons. Under 5% of the sample is in the top ten clones. Sequences were obtained from PBMCs. The receptors were sampled from a girl between 5 and 17 years old in good health and CMV-seropositive.

This chain uses TRBV28 with TRBJ1-1; 8 positions match TRBD1. Germline CDR1 and CDR2: MDHEN and SYDVKM. J was trimmed by 1 base and V by 5 bases; bases with no gene match: 12. This CDR3 spans 17 amino acids. CDR3 coding DNA: TGTGCCAGCAGTACCACTGGACAGGGAAGAGGGAACACTGAAGCTTTCTTT. Encoded protein: CASSTTGQGRGNTEAFF.

This chain uses TRBV20-1 with TRBJ2-7; D might be TRBD1 (5 bases). Trimming cost V 2 bases and J 5 bases, with 7 bases left between them. This CDR3 has 11 residues. The germline V gene encodes CDR1 DFQATT and CDR2 SNEGSKA (reference sequence). The CDR3 loop is CSARQGHEQYF. The CDR3 DNA follows: TGCAGTGCTAGACAGGGCCACGAGCAGTACTTC.

The table lists this clone with a count of one. Different DNA sequences within this sample yield the same CDR3. This rearrangement joins TRBV7-9 to TRBJ2-5, with TRBD2 as a possible D gene (6 bases). The CDR3 runs 13 residues. The V end lost 1 base, the J end lost 5 bases, and 8 bases lay between the germline ends. Germline V lookup: CDR1 SEHNR, CDR2 FQNEAQ (reference sequence). The CDR3 bases are TGTGCCAGCAGCTTAGTTGGGGGGGAGACCCAGTACTTC. Its protein is CASSLVGGETQYF. Filled out from reference TRBV7-9 and TRBJ2-5, the complete variable domain reads DTGVSQNPRHKITKRGQNVTFRCDPISEHNRLYWYRQTLGQGPEFLTYFQNEAQLEKSRLLSDRFSAERPKGSFSTLEIQRTEQGDSAMYLCASSLVGGETQYFGPGTRLLVL.

The CDR3 sequence is CASSYSSGGTGELFF. In DNA, the CDR3 is TGTGCCAGCAGTTATTCTAGCGGGGGCACCGGGGAGCTGTTTTTT. The chain joins TRBV5-4 to TRBJ2-2; 10 positions match TRBD2. Trimming at V came to 5 bases and at J to 4 bases, leaving 5 bases not matched to a gene. CDR1 is SGHNT, CDR2 YYREEE, per germline (reference sequence). The CDR3 runs 15 residues. The variable domain in full, completed from reference TRBV5-4 and TRBJ2-2, reads ETGVTQSPTHLIKTRGQQVTLRCSSQSGHNTVSWYQQALGQGPQFIFQYYREEENGRGNFPPRFSGLQFPNYSSELNVNALELDDSALYLCASSYSSGGTGELFFGEGSRLTVL.

The chain uses TRBV5-1 and TRBJ2-1; TRBD1 might be the D (5 bases). The V gene lost 2 bases and the J gene lost 15 bases, with 15 bases spanning the gap. This CDR3 has 12 residues. Germline CDR1 reads SGHRS; CDR2 reads YFSETQ. This CDR3 is CASSFSRTILFF. DNA for the CDR3: TGCGCCAGCAGCTTTTCACGGACAATCCTGTTCTTC.

This clone was detected only a few times. The chain links TRBV21-1 to TRBJ2-3; no DNA check was done on the table's D call, TRBD2. TRBV21-1 is a recognized pseudogene. This CDR3 spans 16 amino acids. In DNA, the CDR3 is TGTGCCAGCACTTACTCCGGCGGAGGGAGGCCAGATACGCAGTATTTT. Encoded protein: CASTYSGGGRPDTQYF.

Regarding this clone: One junction end disagrees with the germline gene, perhaps due to a read error. V gene TRBV11-2 combines with J gene TRBJ2-2; D may be TRBD2 (6 bases). The CDR3 is made up of 16 amino acids. Germline V gene sequence: CDR1 SGHAT, CDR2 FQNNGV. This CDR3 reads CASSLGGTRSTGGLFF. The CDR3 DNA follows: TGTGCCAGCAGCTTAGGAGGGACTCGGAGCACCGGGGGGCTGTTTTTT.

The chain has TRBV30 and TRBJ1-6; D is uncertain. CDR1 is GTSNPN, CDR2 SVGIG, per germline (reference sequence). Trimming removed 1 base at V and 11 bases at J, with 9 bases between. This CDR3 region has 12 residues. For the CDR3, the DNA is TGTGCCTGGAGTGGGCTCGGGACACCCCTCCACTTT. Residues: CAWSGLGTPLHF.

V gene TRBV10-2 combines with J gene TRBJ1-2, with 9 bases aligning to TRBD1. J was trimmed by 6 bases and V by 3 bases; bases with no gene match: 11. From germline, CDR1 is WSHSY and CDR2 SAAADI. This CDR3 has 16 amino acids. The CDR3 nucleotides are TGCGCCAGCAGTGACTTTGAAGGGACAGGGATCAATGGCTACACCTTC. Protein: CASSDFEGTGINGYTF.

The V and J genes are TRBV11-2 and TRBJ1-4, with 7 bases matching TRBD1. CDR1 and CDR2 (germline): SGHAT, FQNNGV. V was clipped by 2 bases and J by 5 bases; unmatched bases: 2. The CDR3 is made up of 14 amino acids. The chain's CDR3 is CASSLSRGNEKLFF. CDR3 nucleotides: TGTGCCAGCAGCTTATCCAGGGGGAATGAAAAACTGTTTTTT.

The V gene is TRBV5-1, the J gene TRBJ1-1; D is ambiguous. CDR3 size: 15 residues. Between the trimmed V and J ends, which lost 6 bases and 0 bases, there was a span of 15 bases. Germline V gene data show CDR1 as SGHRS and CDR2 as YFSETQ. CDR3 sequence: CASTPSPGLNTEAFF. The CDR3 nucleotides are TGCGCCAGCACCCCGAGCCCAGGTTTGAACACTGAAGCTTTCTTT.

The count of this clone is one. The genes are TRBV11-2 and TRBJ1-4; 7 bases line up with TRBD1. The CDR3 totals 17 residues. V trimming: 5 bases; J trimming: 3 bases; junction bases outside the gene matches: 12. Germline V gene data show CDR1 as SGHAT and CDR2 as FQNNGV. The CDR3 sequence is CASSLSLSGTANEKLFF. The CDR3 coding sequence is TGTGCCAGCAGCCTATCCCTATCCGGGACAGCTAATGAAAAACTGTTTTTT.

This chain connects TRBV18 to TRBJ1-5; possible D gene TRBD1, 6 bases. The CDR3 runs to 16 residues. The V gene lost 4 bases and the J gene lost 0 bases, with 13 bases spanning the gap. Looked up from germline, CDR1 is KGHSH and CDR2 is LQKENI. The CDR3 region is CASSQQGPNSNQPQHF. Here the CDR3 DNA reads TGTGCCAGCTCACAACAGGGCCCCAATAGCAATCAGCCCCAGCATTTT. The variable domain in full, completed from reference TRBV18 and TRBJ1-5, reads NAGVMQNPRHLVRRRGQEARLRCSPMKGHSHVYWYRQLPEEGLKFMVYLQKENIIDESGMPKERFSAEFPKEGPSILRIQQVVRGDSAAYFCASSQQGPNSNQPQHFGDGTRLSIL.

This chain connects TRBV14 to TRBJ1-2, with TRBD1 as a possible D gene (6 bases). Trimming left V 4 bases short and J 6 bases short, with 18 bases between. The CDR3 length is 15 residues. Germline loops: CDR1 SGHDN, CDR2 FVKESK. The CDR3 loop reads CASSPSTRQENGYTF. The CDR3 DNA reads as TGTGCCAGCAGCCCTTCGACCCGACAGGAGAATGGCTACACCTTC.

The CDR3 region has the DNA TGTGCCAGCAGCTTGGGGGACAGGACGTACTATGGCTACACCTTC. It encodes CASSLGDRTYYGYTF. The chain uses TRBV7-9 and TRBJ1-2, with TRBD1 matching over 8 bases. This CDR3 comprises 15 residues. Germline V CDR1 and CDR2: SEHNR, FQNEAQ (reference sequence). The trim removed 3 bases at V and 3 bases at J, leaving 6 bases unmatched.

The rearrangement uses TRBV28 and TRBJ1-6, with 7 bases matching TRBD1. CDR3 size: 15 residues. Losses at the gene ends were 5 bases for V and 7 bases for J; bases not matched to a gene: 8. The germline V gene encodes CDR1 MDHEN and CDR2 SYDVKM. CDR3 in amino acids: CASSRGQFVNSPLHF. CDR3 nucleotide sequence: TGTGCCAGCAGTCGGGGACAGTTTGTGAATTCACCCCTCCACTTT.

The sample holds one count of this clone. The rearrangement joins TRBV7-9 to TRBJ1-4; D is perhaps TRBD1 (5 bases). Trimming pared 5 bases from V and 8 bases from J, leaving 15 bases between. Germline CDR1 SEHNR, CDR2 FQNEAQ (reference sequence). The CDR3 contains 14 residues. The chain's CDR3 is CASSQAGGGEKLFF. Here the CDR3 DNA reads TGTGCCAGCAGCCAAGCCGGGGGTGGGGAAAAACTGTTTTTT. Full variable domain (remainder filled in from reference TRBV7-9 and TRBJ1-4): DTGVSQNPRHKITKRGQNVTFRCDPISEHNRLYWYRQTLGQGPEFLTYFQNEAQLEKSRLLSDRFSAERPKGSFSTLEIQRTEQGDSAMYLCASSQAGGGEKLFFGSGTQLSVL.